Listed below are T cell receptor beta chains from one sample, sequenced in a study of T cells after yellow fever vaccination. TCRdb redid the calling of the 5' RACE reads with MiXCR, one entry per CDR3 protein. The sample holds 55,000 or so distinct CDR3 sequences, approximately 6.6% seen once. The specimen comprised CD8+ T cells not binding an NS4B(214-222) dextramer, sorted from PBMCs, sampled around 45 days after the first yellow fever vaccination. Every receptor here comes from a man between 18 and 29 years old who received the YFV17D yellow fever vaccine. Both conserved end residues are part of each CDR3. D genes are given only for firm matches. A clone size is listed for some rows: how often the clone was seen (once, few, many), or a class if it is expanded.

V	J	D	size	DNA	CDR3
TRBV29-1	TRBJ1-2	TRBD1	many	TGCAGCGGGGGACAGGGCTCCATTGGCTACACCTTC	CSGGQGSIGYTF
TRBV7-8	TRBJ2-7	TRBD1	few	TGTGCCAGCAGCTTAAAAAGGACAGGGAGTTACGAGCAGTACTTC	CASSLKRTGSYEQYF
TRBV4-1	TRBJ1-6	NA	many	TGCGCCAGCAGCCTCGCAAGGACAGTTTATAGTAATTCACCCCTCCACTTT	CASSLARTVYSNSPLHF
TRBV6-5	TRBJ2-5	NA	many	TGTGCCAGCAGTTACTCGACTGGGAAAATGGGGGAGACCCAGTACTTC	CASSYSTGKMGETQYF
TRBV7-6	TRBJ1-1	NA	few	TGTGCCAGCAGACCGACCGTAAAAGGGACTGAAGCTTTCTTT	CASRPTVKGTEAFF
TRBV7-3	TRBJ1-6	NA	few	TGCGTGAAAATTCTAAATTCACCCCTCCACTTT	CVKILNSPLHF
TRBV4-2	TRBJ2-3	TRBD1	few	TGTGCCAGCAGCCAAGAAGGACAGGGGGGAGATACGCAGTATTTT	CASSQEGQGGDTQYF
TRBV6-2/TRBV6-3	TRBJ2-3	NA	few	TGTGCCAGCAGGCCCAACTGGGACACAAACACAGATACGCAGTATTTT	CASRPNWDTNTDTQYF
TRBV24-1	TRBJ2-1	TRBD2	NA	TGTGCCGCCAGTTATTTGAGCTGCCGGGGGGTGCCCGATCTCTCCTACAATGAGCAGTTCTTC	CAASYLSCRGVPDLSYNEQFF
TRBV6-1	TRBJ2-3	TRBD2	many	TGTGCCAGCAGCCCCACCGGGACTAGCGGCACAGATACGCAGTATTTT	CASSPTGTSGTDTQYF
TRBV7-3	TRBJ2-4	NA	many	TGTGCCAGCAGCTTAGGGGGAGGCGGCAACATTCAGTACTTC	CASSLGGGGNIQYF
TRBV4-2	TRBJ2-3	NA	medium-sized	TGTGCCAGCAGCCAAGAGGGCGGGGGCCTTCCAGATACGCAGTATTTT	CASSQEGGGLPDTQYF
TRBV6-1	TRBJ1-1	NA	few	TGTGCCAGCAGTCCGCGGACGGAGAACACTGAAGCTTTCTTT	CASSPRTENTEAFF
TRBV5-1	TRBJ1-2	NA	many	TGCGCCAGCAGCTTGGTCAGGGATAATGGCTACACCTTC	CASSLVRDNGYTF
TRBV20-1	TRBJ2-7	NA	few	TGCAGTGCTGACGGGACTTACGAGCAGTACTTC	CSADGTYEQYF
TRBV12-5	TRBJ1-2	NA	few	TGTGCTAGTGGTTTCCCGGGGGACGGCTACACCTTC	CASGFPGDGYTF
TRBV6-1	TRBJ2-2	TRBD2	NA	TGTGCCAGCCATAAGGTCCCGGGAGGGAAGGTTGCCGGGGAGCTGTTTTTT	CASHKVPGGKVAGELFF
TRBV20-1	TRBJ1-5	NA	NA	TGCAGTGCTCCGGTTGGGGAACATCAGCCCCAGCATTTT	CSAPVGEHQPQHF
TRBV5-1	TRBJ2-3	NA	many	TGCGCCAGCAGCTTGAGGGGGGTGTCTAGCACAGATACGCAGTATTTT	CASSLRGVSSTDTQYF
TRBV18	TRBJ2-4	NA	few	TGTGCCAGCTCACCACCCCGTCTGAATCTAGCCAAAAACATTCAGTACTTC	CASSPPRLNLAKNIQYF
TRBV19	TRBJ2-7	NA	many	TGTGCCAGTAGTATCTCTGACGGGGGTTACGAGCAGTACTTC	CASSISDGGYEQYF
TRBV7-2	TRBJ2-1	NA	few	TGTGCCAGCAGCCCGCTGGGAGGGGGCTACAATGAGCAGTTCTTC	CASSPLGGGYNEQFF
TRBV2	TRBJ2-1	NA	many	TGTGCCAGCAGTGCAATAGGGGACCCCTACAATGAGCAGTTCTTC	CASSAIGDPYNEQFF
TRBV2	TRBJ1-6	TRBD1	few	TGTGCCAGCAGTCCGGGACAGGGGGATTCACCCCTCCACTTT	CASSPGQGDSPLHF
TRBV2	TRBJ2-3	TRBD2	few	TGTGCCAGCATCCTCGGACTAGCGGGGACAGATACGCAGTATTTT	CASILGLAGTDTQYF
TRBV4-3	TRBJ2-7	NA	many	TGCGCCAGCAGCCATGAAACAGGAAGATACGAGCAGTACTTC	CASSHETGRYEQYF
TRBV4-1	TRBJ2-2	TRBD2	many	TGCGCCAGCAGCCAAGGGTCCGGTGCGGGGGGATTCACCGGGGAGCTGTTTTTT	CASSQGSGAGGFTGELFF
TRBV6-5	TRBJ1-1	NA	NA	TGTCCCAGCAGTTTAACAAGGGGAAAGACTGAAGCTTTCTTT	CPSSLTRGKTEAFF
TRBV6-2/TRBV6-3	TRBJ1-1	NA	NA	TGTGCCAGCAGTAGGATCGATTCGGGCACTGAAGCTTTCTTT	CASSRIDSGTEAFF